This entry lists 32 T cell receptor beta chains sequenced from one sample in a study of T cells in Graves' hyperthyroidism and ophthalmopathy. RNA transcripts were the template for amplifying TCR beta CDR3 regions. Using the HTBI primer set, a first-round RT-PCR was run on the TCR CDR3. TCRdb reprocessed the multiplex PCR reads via MiXCR and lists one record per CDR3 protein. Of roughly 560,000 distinct CDR3 sequences listed, approximately 15% are singletons. The source material was blood. These receptors were taken from a woman aged 35 to 49 with Graves' ophthalmopathy.

The chain has TRBV6-2 or TRBV6-3 and TRBJ1-3, with no clear D. CDR3 length: 19 residues. V lost 0 bases and J 0 bases, leaving 18 bases between the germline ends. CDR1 and CDR2 (germline): MNHEY, SVGEGT. Written as DNA, the CDR3 is TGTGCCAGCAGTTACTCGATAATAGTACGTGCGATCTCTGGAAACACCATATATTTT. This translates into CASSYSIIVRAISGNTIYF.

This clonotype was recorded many times. The V gene is TRBV24-1, the J gene TRBJ2-2, with TRBD2 as a possible D gene (6 bases). The CDR3 has 15 residues. Germline assignment: CDR1 KGHDR and CDR2 SFDVKD. V was trimmed by 4 bases and J by 2 bases, leaving 10 bases between them. CDR3 DNA sequence: TGTGCCACCAGTGAAGTAGCGGATAACACCGGGGAGCTGTTTTTT. This codes for CATSEVADNTGELFF.

This clonotype came up many times. The V and J genes are TRBV28 and TRBJ2-7, with 16 bases matching TRBD2. Germline CDR1 reads MDHEN; CDR2 reads SYDVKM. This CDR3 spans 20 amino acids. J gave up 7 bases and V 4 bases, and 19 bases lay outside the gene matches. CDR3 DNA: TGTGCCAGCAGTTCCCCCGGGACTAGCGGGAGGGCCTTGGTTAAGACTGAGCAGTACTTC. Protein: CASSSPGTSGRALVKTEQYF.

This clonotype was recorded many times. The chain recombines TRBV7-2 with TRBJ1-5, with a possible D match to TRBD1 (6 bases). The ends were cut back, 3 bases at V and 7 bases at J, with 19 bases in the middle. The CDR3 runs to 16 residues. CDR1 and CDR2 from the germline V gene are SGHTA and FQGNSA. CDR3 loop: CASSLLTGGGRQPQHF. For the CDR3, the DNA is TGTGCCAGCAGCTTGTTGACAGGTGGAGGAAGGCAGCCCCAGCATTTT.

Many counts were recorded for this clonotype. The gene calls are TRBV6-5 and TRBJ1-1; no clear D gene. CDR3 size: 14 residues. Per germline, CDR1 MNHEY and CDR2 SVGAGI. V was trimmed by 4 bases and J by 3 bases, leaving 12 bases between them. The CDR3 loop reads CASSFSAWDTEAFF. The CDR3 DNA reads TGTGCCAGCAGTTTTTCCGCATGGGACACTGAAGCTTTCTTT.

At least ten counts were recorded for this clonotype. This chain uses TRBV20-1 with TRBJ1-5, with unresolved D. V was shortened by 4 bases and J by 6 bases, with 13 bases between the two germline ends. The CDR3 contains 13 residues. Germline V gene sequence: CDR1 DFQATT, CDR2 SNEGSKA (reference sequence). The CDR3 region is CSATNRRVQPQHF. The CDR3 DNA follows: TGCAGTGCTACGAATCGGAGGGTTCAGCCCCAGCATTTT.

This clonotype appeared many times. The V and J genes are TRBV5-1 and TRBJ2-5, with a weak D call TRBD1 (7 bases). Between the trimmed V and J ends, which lost 6 bases and 2 bases, there was a span of 17 bases. CDR3 length equals 15 residues. The V gene's germline CDR1 is SGHRS and CDR2 YFSETQ. The CDR3: CASNGGTVLQETQYF. The CDR3, as DNA: TGCGCCAGCAATGGGGGGACAGTCTTACAAGAGACCCAGTACTTC.

In this sample, this clonotype turned up many times. The chain links TRBV28 to TRBJ2-7, with 7 bases matching TRBD2. CDR1 is MDHEN and CDR2 is SYDVKM in the germline V gene. The CDR3 runs 13 residues. Losses at the gene ends were 7 bases for V and 4 bases for J; bases not matched to a gene: 7. The CDR3: CASMSAGAYEQYF. The CDR3 nucleotides read TGTGCCAGCATGTCGGCGGGAGCTTACGAGCAGTACTTC.

This clonotype was detected many times. The chain links TRBV19 to TRBJ1-5, with TRBD1 matching over 9 bases. CDR1 and CDR2 from the germline V gene are LNHDA and SQIVND (reference sequence). The V gene end was trimmed by 5 bases and the J gene end by 5 bases; junction bases not matched to a gene: 7. CDR3 length equals 15 residues. The chain's CDR3 is CASSPPTGGDQPQHF. The CDR3 coding sequence is TGTGCCAGTAGTCCCCCAACAGGGGGCGATCAGCCCCAGCATTTT. Looking up the rest from reference TRBV19 and TRBJ1-5 gives the full variable domain: DGGITQSPKYLFRKEGQNVTLSCEQNLNHDAMYWYRQDPGQGLRLIYYSQIVNDFQKGDIAEGYSVSREKKESFPLTVTSAQKNPTAFYLCASSPPTGGDQPQHFGDGTRLSIL.

This clonotype was counted ten times or more. The chain recombines TRBV30 with TRBJ2-7; D is possibly TRBD2 (6 bases). V shed 1 base and J shed 7 bases, with 17 bases lying between them. There are 14 residues in the CDR3. In germline, CDR1 is GTSNPN, CDR2 SVGIG (reference sequence). Written as DNA, the CDR3 is TGTGCCTGGAGTGACCCGGGAGTTCGACGGGAGCAGTACTTC. It yields the protein CAWSDPGVRREQYF.

This clonotype was seen only a few times. This chain uses TRBV11-2 with TRBJ2-6, with TRBD1 matching 8 bases. After removal of 5 bases from V and 1 base from J, the junction contained 7 bases not matched to a gene. The V gene's germline CDR1 is SGHAT and CDR2 FQNNGV. The length of the CDR3 is 17 residues. CDR3 protein: CASSRTGSISGANVLTF. CDR3 nucleotide sequence: TGTGCCAGCAGCAGGACAGGGAGTATTTCTGGGGCCAACGTCCTGACTTTC.

This clonotype was detected ten times or more. The CDR3 sequence is CSVGTTEETQYF. The DNA for the CDR3 is TGCAGCGTGGGGACGACAGAAGAGACCCAGTACTTC. The V and J genes are TRBV29-1 and TRBJ2-5, with D possibly called TRBD1 or TRBD2 (5 bases each). V shed 6 bases and J shed 3 bases, with 11 bases lying between them. The germline gives CDR1 SQVTM, CDR2 ANQGSEA. The CDR3 loop spans 12 amino acids.

The table lists this clonotype with many counts. The chain recombines TRBV19 with TRBJ2-5; TRBD2 is a possible D gene (6 bases). CDR1 and CDR2 from the germline V gene are LNHDA and SQIVND (reference sequence). V dropped 4 bases and J dropped 3 bases, with 9 bases sitting between them. The CDR3 is 13 residues long. CDR3 nucleotides: TGTGCCAGTAGTAGACGGACTAAAGAGACCCAGTACTTC. Translation: CASSRRTKETQYF. Complete variable domain (other parts from reference TRBV19 and TRBJ2-5): DGGITQSPKYLFRKEGQNVTLSCEQNLNHDAMYWYRQDPGQGLRLIYYSQIVNDFQKGDIAEGYSVSREKKESFPLTVTSAQKNPTAFYLCASSRRTKETQYFGPGTRLLVL.

This clonotype came up many times. The rearrangement uses TRBV19 and TRBJ1-5; D is possibly TRBD1 (5 bases). The CDR3 runs 13 residues. The V gene lost 7 bases and the J gene lost 6 bases, with 13 bases spanning the gap. Per the germline V gene, CDR1 is LNHDA and CDR2 is SQIVND (reference sequence). The CDR3 DNA sequence: TGTGCCAGTACCTACGGGGGGGGTCAGCCCCAGCATTTT. It codes for CASTYGGGQPQHF.

This clonotype was recorded many times. This rearrangement joins TRBV25-1 to TRBJ1-5, with a weak D call TRBD1 (5 bases). Germline CDR1 MGHDK, CDR2 SYGVNS. CDR3 length: 17 amino acids. Trimming took off 3 bases at V and 6 bases at J, with 21 bases between the two ends. This CDR3 is CASSEIKGSGCGQPQHF. The CDR3 nucleotides are TGTGCCAGCAGTGAGATTAAGGGGTCAGGTTGTGGTCAGCCCCAGCATTTT.

This clonotype has ten or more counts. This chain joins TRBV6-1 and TRBJ1-2; TRBD1 matches 7 bases. The V gene's germline CDR1 is MNHNS and CDR2 SASEGT. The trim removed 10 bases at V and 0 bases at J, leaving 2 bases unmatched. This CDR3 has 12 amino acids. CDR3 nucleotides: TGTGCCACGGGACAGACTAACTATGGCTACACCTTC. Translated: CATGQTNYGYTF.

This clonotype was found many times. The gene calls are TRBV6-5 and TRBJ1-6; D perhaps matches TRBD1 (5 bases). The ends were cut back, 8 bases at V and 10 bases at J, with 12 bases in the middle. The CDR3 consists of 12 residues. The germline V gene encodes CDR1 MNHEY and CDR2 SVGAGI. The DNA for the CDR3 is TGTGCCAGCCGGGACTCTGAGTCACCCCTCCACTTT. It codes for CASRDSESPLHF.

This clonotype was counted many times. This rearrangement joins TRBV19 to TRBJ2-7; D not resolved. The V gene lost 3 bases and the J gene lost 2 bases, with 14 bases spanning the gap. The CDR3 extends over 15 amino acids. Germline values: CDR1 LNHDA, CDR2 SQIVND (reference sequence). The CDR3 region has the DNA TGTGCCAGTAGTATCATCGAATCCGGCACCTACGAGCAGTACTTC. Protein: CASSIIESGTYEQYF.

This clonotype was recorded many times. The CDR3 loop reads CSARNGHGYTEAFF. The CDR3 region has the DNA TGCAGTGCCCGGAATGGACACGGGTACACTGAAGCTTTCTTT. The V and J genes are TRBV20-1 and TRBJ1-1, with D perhaps matching TRBD1 (5 bases). V was trimmed by 6 bases and J by 3 bases, leaving 17 bases between them. Germline-derived CDR1 and CDR2 are DFQATT and SNEGSKA (reference sequence). The CDR3 is made up of 14 amino acids.

This clonotype was recorded at least ten times. The chain recombines TRBV11-2 with TRBJ2-2; 7 nucleotides align to TRBD1. In germline, CDR1 is SGHAT, CDR2 FQNNGV. V shed 5 bases, J shed 3 bases, and the junction held 6 bases outside the gene matches. The CDR3 is 15 residues long. The chain's CDR3 is CASSPRQGYTGELFF. The CDR3 nucleotides read TGTGCCAGCAGCCCACGACAGGGATACACCGGGGAGCTGTTTTTT.

This clonotype was seen at least ten times. The chain is built from TRBV28 and TRBJ2-2; no clear D. V gave up 3 bases and J gave up 3 bases, with 8 bases separating them. CDR1 and CDR2 from the germline V gene are MDHEN and SYDVKM. The CDR3 covers 14 residues. This CDR3 is CASSFEQYTGELFF. The CDR3 DNA sequence: TGTGCCAGCAGTTTTGAGCAGTACACCGGGGAGCTGTTTTTT.

The chain is built from TRBV6-2 or TRBV6-3 and TRBJ1-4; D is undetermined. This CDR3 region has 14 residues. CDR1 is MNHEY, CDR2 SVGEGT, per germline. V gave up 6 bases and J gave up 7 bases, with 15 bases separating them. CDR3 sequence: CASSPGVRSEKLFF. The CDR3 nucleotides are TGTGCCAGCAGCCCGGGAGTGAGGAGTGAAAAACTGTTTTTT.

This clonotype has ten or more counts. The V gene is TRBV7-3, the J gene TRBJ2-5, with 7 bases that match TRBD1. Losses at the gene ends were 5 bases for V and 3 bases for J; bases not matched to a gene: 9. Looked up from germline, CDR1 is SGHTA and CDR2 is FQGTGA. The CDR3 sequence is 15 residues long. The chain's CDR3 is CASSPSTGFEETQYF. CDR3 DNA sequence: TGTGCCAGCAGCCCATCGACAGGGTTCGAAGAGACCCAGTACTTC.

This sequence joins TRBV6-5 and TRBJ2-5; unclear D gene. The V gene lost 0 bases and the J gene lost 5 bases, with 10 bases spanning the gap. Germline V CDR1 and CDR2: MNHEY, SVGAGI. The CDR3 runs 14 residues. The CDR3 DNA reads as TGTGCCAGCAGTTACTCGACGTCTCATGAGACCCAGTACTTC. It translates to CASSYSTSHETQYF.

There are many counts of this clonotype. This chain links TRBV11-2 with TRBJ2-2; D may be TRBD2 (6 bases). The CDR3 loop spans 18 amino acids. The V gene's germline CDR1 is SGHAT and CDR2 FQNNGV. Trimming took off 4 bases at V and 4 bases at J, with 22 bases between the two ends. The CDR3 coding sequence is TGTGCCAGCAGCTCCTCCCGGGGCGGGAAAAGGGGCACCGGGGAGCTGTTTTTT. Translated, it gives CASSSSRGGKRGTGELFF.

About this clonotype: A read error may be the cause here, since a much bigger clone is one base away. The rearrangement uses TRBV2 and TRBJ1-1; unclear D gene. This CDR3 contains 11 residues. CDR1 SNHLY and CDR2 FYNNEI come from the germline V gene. The CDR3 here is CASSVDLETFF. The CDR3 nucleotides are TGTGCCAGCAGTGTAGACCTTGAAACTTTCTTT.

The V gene is TRBV11-2, the J gene TRBJ2-6, with TRBD1 identical over 8 bases. V shed 6 bases, J shed 0 bases, and the junction held 7 bases outside the gene matches. The CDR3 consists of 17 residues. Germline V CDR1 and CDR2: SGHAT, FQNNGV. The CDR3 here is CASSYGDRLSGANVLTF. The DNA for the CDR3 is TGTGCCAGCAGTTACGGGGACAGGCTCTCTGGGGCCAACGTCCTGACTTTC.

In its sample, this clonotype was seen many times. The rearrangement joins TRBV9 to TRBJ2-5; 13 bases are shared with TRBD2. There are 21 residues in the CDR3. J gave up 1 base and V 2 bases, and 17 bases lay outside the gene matches. CDR1 and CDR2 (germline): SGDLS, YYNGEE. CDR3 amino acids: CASSVAPGLAGIRGGQETQYF. The CDR3 DNA reads as TGTGCCAGCAGCGTCGCTCCGGGACTAGCGGGAATTCGAGGGGGCCAAGAGACCCAGTACTTC.

This clonotype was counted ten times or more. The chain couples TRBV28 to TRBJ2-5; D possibly corresponds to TRBD2 (6 bases). The CDR3 contains 15 residues. In germline, CDR1 is MDHEN, CDR2 SYDVKM. V gave up 1 base and J gave up 2 bases, with 11 bases separating them. CDR3 nucleotides: TGTGCCAGCAGTTTATCGGGAGTAGATCAAGAGACCCAGTACTTC. It yields the protein CASSLSGVDQETQYF.

This clonotype was picked up many times. The chain combines TRBV15 with TRBJ2-2; D not certain. Looked up from germline, CDR1 is LNHNV and CDR2 is YYDKDF (reference sequence). The germline V and J ends were trimmed by 0 bases and 1 base, with 9 bases remaining between them. The CDR3 sequence is 16 residues long. As DNA, the CDR3 is TGTGCCACCAGCAGAGATGAAATTGGGAACACCGGGGAGCTGTTTTTT. Amino acids: CATSRDEIGNTGELFF.

This clonotype was detected ten times or more. An end of the junction differs from the germline gene, which may be a read error. The chain has TRBV6-5 and TRBJ1-1; D is ambiguous. The CDR3 is 13 residues long. In germline, CDR1 is MNHEY, CDR2 SVGAGI. CDR3 region: CASSNQKNAEAFF. In DNA form, the CDR3 reads TGTGCCAGCAGTAACCAGAAGAACGCTGAAGCTTTCTTT.

Many counts were recorded for this clonotype. The chain joins TRBV7-3 to TRBJ1-3, with a weak D call TRBD1 (6 bases). V dropped 2 bases and J dropped 0 bases, with 11 bases sitting between them. The CDR3 length is 16 residues. Germline V CDR1 and CDR2: SGHTA, FQGTGA. As DNA, the CDR3 is TGTGCCAGCAGCTTAGGGGGCGCGGGCTCTGGAAACACCATATATTTT. It is translated as CASSLGGAGSGNTIYF.